One and the same sample provided the 19 T cell receptor beta chains below, sequenced in a study of blood T cell repertoires in COVID-19. Assay: immunoSEQ multiplex PCR; the TCRdb copy retains only in-frame clones and omits some. The sample comprises under 250,000 clones, about 83% of which are singletons, and 5.5% to 6% rests with the top ten. Material: peripheral blood. Source of these receptors: an elderly woman with COVID-19, enrolled during active disease.

The genes are TRBV12-3 or TRBV12-4 and TRBJ2-7, with D perhaps matching TRBD2 (6 bases). V was shortened by 6 bases and J by 4 bases, with 13 bases between the two germline ends. The CDR3 contains 13 residues. CDR3 sequence reads: CASSNTAGYEQYF. CDR3 nucleotides: TGTGCCAGCAGCAATACAGCGGGTTACGAGCAGTACTTC.

The chain has TRBV2 and TRBJ2-7, with TRBD1 matching 8 bases. Trimming took 2 bases from V and 4 from J; bases not matched to a gene: 4. Per the germline V gene, CDR1 is SNHLY and CDR2 is FYNNEI. The CDR3 is 14 amino acids. The CDR3 DNA follows: TGTGCCAGCAGTGAAAGGACAGGGAGGTACGAGCAGTACGTC. As protein: CASSERTGRYEQYV.

V usage is TRBV11-3 and J usage is TRBJ2-5, with 11 bases that match TRBD2. The CDR3 extends over 16 amino acids. Germline CDR1 reads SGHNT; CDR2 reads YENEEA. V was pared by 5 bases and J by 5 bases, with 10 bases of the junction left unmatched. DNA for the CDR3: TGTGCCAGCAGCCTGCGACTAGCGGGGAGGTTGGAGACCCAGTACTTC. Protein product: CASSLRLAGRLETQYF.

The J gene is TRBJ1-2, the V gene TRBV7-2, with D possibly TRBD1 on 6 matching bases. The CDR3 contains 14 residues. V lost 5 bases to trimming and J lost 5 bases, with 15 bases between them. CDR1 and CDR2 (germline): SGHTA, FQGNSA. CDR3 sequence (DNA): TGTGCCAGCAGCCAAAGGACAGCCGTGTATGGCTACACCTTC. This codes for CASSQRTAVYGYTF. Full variable domain (outside the CDR3, taken from reference TRBV7-2 and TRBJ1-2): GAGVSQSPSNKVTEKGKDVELRCDPISGHTALYWYRQSLGQGLEFLIYFQGNSAPDKSGLPSDRFSAERTGGSVSTLTIQRTQQEDSAVYLCASSQRTAVYGYTFGSGTRLTVV.

The chain couples TRBV28 to TRBJ1-2, with TRBD1 identical over 7 bases. Germline CDR1 is MDHEN and CDR2 is SYDVKM. The CDR3 is 14 residues long. J lost 6 bases, V lost 1 base, and 5 bases had no gene match. The CDR3 spells CASSLSTGEHGYTF. In nucleotides, the CDR3 is TGTGCCAGCAGTTTATCCACAGGGGAACATGGCTACACCTTC.

This clone was picked up a small number of times. The CDR3: CASSQDNGDSPQHF. The CDR3 DNA reads as TGTGCCAGCAGCCAAGATAACGGGGATTCGCCCCAGCATTTT. The J gene is TRBJ1-5, the V gene TRBV3-1 (or the pseudogene TRBV3-2), with D unclear. CDR1 is LGHDT, CDR2 YNNKEL, per germline (reference sequence). V lost 0 bases and J 9 bases, leaving 12 bases between the germline ends. The CDR3 sequence is 14 residues long.

V gene TRBV10-3 combines with J gene TRBJ1-2, with unresolved D. Deletions cut 6 bases from V and 8 bases from J, with 16 bases between. This CDR3 is 13 amino acids long. Germline V lookup: CDR1 ENHRY, CDR2 SYGVKD. The CDR3 DNA is TGTGCCATCAGCGGGGAGGGAATATGGGGCTACACCTTC. Protein product: CAISGEGIWGYTF.

The chain links TRBV18 to TRBJ1-2, with 9 bases fitting TRBD1. Germline V gene sequence: CDR1 KGHSH, CDR2 LQKENI. V shed 3 bases and J 4 bases; nucleotides not matched to a gene: 6. The CDR3 is 15 residues long. CDR3 DNA sequence: TGTGCCAGCTCACCTTCGGGACAGGGACTCTATGGCTACACCTTC. Translation gives CASSPSGQGLYGYTF.

For the CDR3, the DNA is TGTGCCAGCAGCCGTCGGACAGGGGGCCAGCCCCAGCATTTT. It translates to CASSRRTGGQPQHF. The chain is built from TRBV28 and TRBJ1-5; 11 nucleotides line up with TRBD1. With 6 bases clipped from V and 7 bases from J, the junction kept 5 bases outside the gene matches. CDR1 and CDR2 from the germline V gene are MDHEN and SYDVKM. The CDR3 runs to 14 residues.

The genes are TRBV19 and TRBJ2-5, with TRBD1 matching over 8 bases. Germline lookup yields CDR1 LNHDA and CDR2 SQIVND (reference sequence). With 4 bases clipped from V and 4 bases from J, the junction kept 8 bases outside the gene matches. The CDR3 consists of 15 residues. The CDR3 sequence: CASSKGDRTGETQYF. The CDR3, as DNA: TGTGCCAGTAGTAAAGGGGACAGGACTGGAGAGACCCAGTACTTC. Combining the CDR3 with reference TRBV19 and TRBJ2-5 gives the whole variable domain DGGITQSPKYLFRKEGQNVTLSCEQNLNHDAMYWYRQDPGQGLRLIYYSQIVNDFQKGDIAEGYSVSREKKESFPLTVTSAQKNPTAFYLCASSKGDRTGETQYFGPGTRLLVL.

The count of this clone is one. The chain couples TRBV29-1 to TRBJ2-1, with 15 bases fitting TRBD2. CDR3 size: 15 residues. The V gene end was trimmed by 6 bases and the J gene end by 8 bases; junction bases not matched to a gene: 8. Germline loops: CDR1 SQVTM, CDR2 ANQGSEA. CDR3 sequence reads: CSVSGLAGGSDEQFF. The CDR3 DNA reads as TGCAGCGTCTCGGGACTAGCGGGGGGATCAGATGAGCAGTTCTTC.

This chain connects TRBV15 to TRBJ1-3; D is ambiguous. The CDR3 consists of 13 residues. V lost 7 bases and J 0 bases, leaving 7 bases between the germline ends. Germline V CDR1 and CDR2: LNHNV, YYDKDF (reference sequence). This CDR3 is CATKHFSGNTIYF. The CDR3 coding sequence is TGTGCCACCAAGCATTTCTCTGGAAACACCATATATTTT.

The rearrangement links TRBV3-1 (or the pseudogene TRBV3-2) to TRBJ2-1; 7 bases fit TRBD2. CDR3 size: 16 residues. Germline-derived CDR1 and CDR2 are LGHDT and YNNKEL (reference sequence). V gave up 4 bases and J gave up 8 bases; unmatched junction bases: 14. CDR3 sequence: CASSRNSFSGRDEQFF. The CDR3 DNA is TGTGCCAGCAGCCGCAACTCCTTTAGCGGGCGGGATGAGCAGTTCTTC.

The gene calls are TRBV7-6 and TRBJ2-5; 11 bases map to TRBD2. With 5 bases clipped from V and 2 bases from J, the junction kept 7 bases outside the gene matches. The CDR3 sequence is 16 residues long. CDR1 is SGHVS and CDR2 is FNYEAQ in the germline V gene. CDR3 loop: CASSRLTSGEQETQYF. CDR3 nucleotide sequence: TGTGCCAGCAGCCGACTGACTAGCGGGGAACAAGAGACCCAGTACTTC.

The rearrangement links TRBV23-1 to TRBJ1-5; the match to TRBD1 covers 7 bases. TRBV23-1 is flagged as an ORF with uncertain function. Losses at the gene ends were 11 bases for V and 4 bases for J; bases not matched to a gene: 11. The CDR3 length is 14 residues. This CDR3 reads CARLRDSNNQPQHF. The CDR3 nucleotides are TGCGCCCGGCTCCGGGACAGCAATAATCAGCCCCAGCATTTT.

Worth noting for this clone: The same CDR3 can be traced to other DNA sequences in this sample. The rearrangement joins TRBV11-1 to TRBJ2-3; unclear D gene. CDR1 and CDR2 from the germline V gene are SGHAT and FQDESV (reference sequence). The V gene lost 5 bases and the J gene lost 2 bases, with 17 bases spanning the gap. The CDR3 covers 16 residues. The CDR3 reads CASSLDPPGYTDTQYF. The CDR3 DNA is TGTGCCAGCAGCCTCGATCCCCCGGGTTACACAGATACGCAGTATTTT.

The chain links TRBV5-1 to TRBJ1-3; D might be TRBD1 (5 bases). Germline V lookup: CDR1 SGHRS, CDR2 YFSETQ. The V gene lost 3 bases and the J gene lost 0 bases, with 22 bases spanning the gap. The CDR3 length is 19 residues. Written as DNA, the CDR3 is TGCGCCAGCAGCTCGCCGTTGGACACCGCTCCACTCTCTGGAAACACCATATATTTT. Protein sequence: CASSSPLDTAPLSGNTIYF.

The chain is built from TRBV5-1 and TRBJ2-5; no reliable D call. This CDR3 comprises 11 residues. Germline CDR1 and CDR2: SGHRS and YFSETQ. V was trimmed by 4 bases and J by 5 bases, leaving 6 bases between them. CDR3: CASSEFETQYF. CDR3 sequence (DNA): TGCGCCAGCAGCGAGTTCGAGACCCAGTACTTC.

The chain uses TRBV2 and TRBJ2-5; weak D call: TRBD2 (5 bases). The CDR3 is made up of 12 amino acids. V shed 11 bases and J shed 4 bases, with 14 bases lying between them. Germline CDR1 SNHLY, CDR2 FYNNEI. The CDR3 spells CACQREGETQYF. CDR3 nucleotides: TGTGCCTGTCAGAGGGAAGGAGAGACCCAGTACTTC.